These 17 T cell receptor beta chains originate from one sample sequenced in a study of cytomegalovirus exposure and HLA in healthy donors (dated by TCRdb to between 2016 and 2019). The library was obtained by the immunoSEQ multiplex PCR assay. The multiplex PCR relied on a mix of 60 forward primers for TCR Vbeta segments and 13 reverse primers for TCR Jbeta segments. Drawn from immuneACCESS, this table holds only the in-frame rearrangements with V and J called that TCRdb kept. Clones are partly lost; checked studies trace under half to an unresolved V gene and leave the rest unexplained. The sample records some 150,000 clones, about 81% of which are singletons. The top ten clones comprise 7% of the sample. Sample: PBMCs. These receptors were collected from a man aged 25 to 45 in good health and CMV-seronegative.

Only a few counts were recorded for this clone. The chain employs TRBV2 and TRBJ1-3; possibly TRBD1 for D (5 bases). CDR3 length: 12 residues. V was pared by 9 bases and J by 2 bases, with 8 bases between. Germline CDR1 reads SNHLY; CDR2 reads FYNNEI. The CDR3 here is CASQGPGNTIYF. As DNA, the CDR3 is TGTGCCAGTCAGGGCCCTGGAAACACCATATATTTT.

V usage is TRBV7-8 and J usage is TRBJ1-4, with D maybe TRBD1 (6 bases). The V end lost 5 bases, the J end lost 8 bases, and 24 bases lay between the germline ends. This CDR3 has 17 amino acids. Germline V lookup: CDR1 SGHVS, CDR2 FQNEAQ. DNA of the CDR3: TGTGCCAGCAGCCCCCGGACCACAGGGCTGGGAGAAGAAAAACTGTTTTTT. Translating it yields CASSPRTTGLGEEKLFF.

This chain uses TRBV27 with TRBJ1-5, with no clear D. V lost 3 bases and J lost 5, with 8 bases in between. This CDR3 has 13 amino acids. Per germline, CDR1 MNHEY and CDR2 SMNVEV (reference sequence). The CDR3 DNA reads TGTGCCAGCAGTTTGAACAGATATCAGCCCCAGCATTTT. Its protein product is CASSLNRYQPQHF.

A word on this clone: Other DNA sequences from this sample encode an identical CDR3 as well. The chain recombines TRBV9 with TRBJ2-1, with TRBD2 matching 10 bases. J gave up 4 bases and V 4 bases, and 2 bases lay outside the gene matches. The CDR3 is 14 amino acids. Per the germline V gene, CDR1 is SGDLS and CDR2 is YYNGEE. The CDR3 spells CASSPSGGYNEQFF. CDR3 DNA: TGTGCCAGCAGCCCTAGCGGGGGTTACAATGAGCAGTTCTTC. Supplemented by reference TRBV9 and TRBJ2-1, the full variable domain reads DSGVTQTPKHLITATGQRVTLRCSPRSGDLSVYWYQQSLDQGLQFLIQYYNGEERAKGNILERFSAQQFPDLHSELNLSSLELGDSALYFCASSPSGGYNEQFFGPGTRLTVL.

This chain joins TRBV9 and TRBJ1-3, with a tentative D call TRBD1 (5 bases). Trimming stripped 4 bases from V and 4 bases from J, with 15 bases between. The length of the CDR3 is 15 residues. The germline gives CDR1 SGDLS, CDR2 YYNGEE. The CDR3: CASSPGGFRGNTIYF. CDR3 in DNA: TGTGCCAGCAGCCCGGGGGGGTTCCGAGGAAACACCATATATTTT.

The CDR3 bases are TGTGCCAGCAGCCAGGACAGGGCTAATAATTCACCCCTCCACTTT. It codes for CASSQDRANNSPLHF. The V and J genes are TRBV5-4 and TRBJ1-6; 8 nucleotides agree with TRBD1. The germline CDR1 and CDR2 sequences are SGHNT and YYREEE (reference sequence). The trim removed 4 bases at V and 5 bases at J, leaving 5 bases unmatched. The CDR3 covers 15 residues.

The rearrangement links TRBV7-9 to TRBJ1-4; D remains ambiguous. Trimming stripped 3 bases from V and 8 bases from J, with 10 bases between. Germline values: CDR1 SEHNR, CDR2 FQNEAQ (reference sequence). The CDR3 length is 13 residues. Here the CDR3 DNA reads TGTGCCAGCAGCTTGAGGGAAGGAGAAAAACTGTTTTTT. Its translation is CASSLREGEKLFF.

With respect to this clone: The junction departs from the called germline gene at one end, perhaps through a read error. The chain is built from TRBV10-3 and TRBJ2-6; D perhaps matches TRBD2 (7 bases). The CDR3 extends over 17 amino acids. CDR1 ENHRY and CDR2 SYGVKD come from the germline V gene. The CDR3 protein is CAIKSGGPLSGANGLTF. The CDR3 region has the DNA TGTGCCATCAAGTCCGGGGGGCCTCTCTCTGGGGCCAACGGCCTGACTTTC.

The chain has TRBV19 and TRBJ2-1; tentative D call: TRBD1 (6 bases). This CDR3 is built from 13 residues. Trimming removed 4 bases from V and 9 bases from J, with 13 bases in between. Germline CDR1 is LNHDA and CDR2 is SQIVND (reference sequence). The CDR3 sequence: CASSSYTGTEQFF. In DNA form, the CDR3 reads TGTGCCAGTAGTAGTTACACAGGGACTGAGCAGTTCTTC.

The genes are TRBV10-3 and TRBJ2-3, with D possibly matching TRBD1 (5 bases). In germline, CDR1 is ENHRY, CDR2 SYGVKD. This CDR3 contains 14 residues. Trimming stripped 3 bases from V and 1 base from J, with 8 bases between. The CDR3 is CAISDRVGTDTQYF. In DNA, the CDR3 is TGTGCCATCAGTGACAGGGTTGGCACAGATACGCAGTATTTT.

V usage is TRBV5-1 and J usage is TRBJ2-3; no definite D call. Trimming stripped 1 base from V and 1 base from J, with 10 bases between. The CDR3 sequence is 15 residues long. CDR1 SGHRS and CDR2 YFSETQ come from the germline V gene. The CDR3 bases are TGCGCCAGCAGCTTGAGTCAGGCCCGCACAGATACGCAGTATTTT. It is translated as CASSLSQARTDTQYF.

The genes are TRBV2 and TRBJ1-6, with unresolved D. From germline, CDR1 is SNHLY and CDR2 FYNNEI. The CDR3 covers 14 residues. The V and J ends lost 5 bases and 6 bases respectively, with 11 bases between them. The CDR3 protein is CASSLSPANSPLHF. CDR3 sequence (DNA): TGTGCCAGCAGTCTCAGTCCTGCTAATTCACCCCTCCACTTT.

The CDR3 nucleotides are TGTGCCAGCAGTGAATACAGGGGGCGCCCAACTAATGAAAAACTGTTTTTT. It is translated as CASSEYRGRPTNEKLFF. This chain connects TRBV6-1 to TRBJ1-4; TRBD1 matches 9 bases. V lost 2 bases, J lost 0 bases, and 4 bases stayed unmatched. Germline CDR1 MNHNS, CDR2 SASEGT. The CDR3 extends over 17 amino acids.

The chain is built from TRBV18 and TRBJ2-7; 10 bases are a match to TRBD2. From germline, CDR1 is KGHSH and CDR2 LQKENI. The CDR3 covers 13 residues. V lost 5 bases to trimming and J lost 7 bases; unmatched junction nucleotides: 5. The CDR3 loop is CASSTGLAREQYF. DNA for the CDR3: TGTGCCAGCTCAACGGGACTAGCGAGGGAGCAGTACTTC.

The chain has TRBV5-4 and TRBJ1-2; 7 bases are shared with TRBD1. This CDR3 has 15 residues. Germline V lookup: CDR1 SGHNT, CDR2 YYREEE (reference sequence). The V segment lost 3 bases and the J segment 7 bases; nucleotides outside the gene matches: 12. CDR3 in DNA: TGTGCCAGCAGCTCGTACGGACAGGCGGCTAGTGGCTACACCTTC. This encodes CASSSYGQAASGYTF.

V gene TRBV11-2 combines with J gene TRBJ2-2, with 7 bases aligning to TRBD1. The CDR3 runs 13 residues. Trimming removed 5 bases from V and 5 bases from J; junction bases left unmatched: 2. Germline V gene lookup returns CDR1 SGHAT and CDR2 FQNNGV. CDR3 in amino acids: CASSPTGTGELFF. The CDR3 region has the DNA TGTGCCAGCAGCCCGACAGGGACCGGGGAGCTGTTTTTT.

This chain links TRBV6-1 with TRBJ2-5; 8 bases map to TRBD2. The CDR3 sequence is 17 residues long. Per the germline V gene, CDR1 is MNHNS and CDR2 is SASEGT. The J segment lost 5 bases and the V segment lost 1 base, leaving 12 bases of the junction unmatched. The DNA of the CDR3 is TGTGCCAGCAGTGAAGGTGTGTTAGCGGGACTGGGGGAGACCCAGTACTTC. This gives the protein CASSEGVLAGLGETQYF.